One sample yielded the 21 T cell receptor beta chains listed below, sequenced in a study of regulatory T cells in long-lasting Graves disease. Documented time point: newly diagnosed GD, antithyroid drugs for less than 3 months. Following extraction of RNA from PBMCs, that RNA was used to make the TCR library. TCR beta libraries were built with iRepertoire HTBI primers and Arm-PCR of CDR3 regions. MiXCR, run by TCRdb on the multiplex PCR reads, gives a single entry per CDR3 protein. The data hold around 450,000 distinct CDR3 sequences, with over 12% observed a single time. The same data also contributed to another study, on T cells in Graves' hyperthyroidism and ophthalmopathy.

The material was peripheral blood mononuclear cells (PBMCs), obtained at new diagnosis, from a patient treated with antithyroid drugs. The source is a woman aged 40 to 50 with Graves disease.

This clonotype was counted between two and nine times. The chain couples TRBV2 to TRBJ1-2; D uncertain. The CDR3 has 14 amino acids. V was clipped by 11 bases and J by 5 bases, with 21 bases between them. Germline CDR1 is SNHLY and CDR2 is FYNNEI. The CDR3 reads CAASPSRTHYGYTF. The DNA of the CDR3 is TGTGCCGCATCTCCTTCTCGGACGCATTATGGCTACACCTTC. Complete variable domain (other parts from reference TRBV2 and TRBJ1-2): EPEVTQTPSHQVTQMGQEVILRCVPISNHLYFYWYRQILGQKVEFLVSFYNNEISEKSEIFDDQFSVERPDGSNFTLKIRSTKLEDSAMYFCAASPSRTHYGYTFGSGTRLTVV.

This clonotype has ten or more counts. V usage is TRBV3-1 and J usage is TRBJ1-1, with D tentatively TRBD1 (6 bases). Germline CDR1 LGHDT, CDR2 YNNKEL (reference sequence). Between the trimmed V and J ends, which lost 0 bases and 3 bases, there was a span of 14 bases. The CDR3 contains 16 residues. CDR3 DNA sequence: TGTGCCAGCAGCCAAGATGTCTGGGGGCAGGACACTGAAGCTTTCTTT. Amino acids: CASSQDVWGQDTEAFF.

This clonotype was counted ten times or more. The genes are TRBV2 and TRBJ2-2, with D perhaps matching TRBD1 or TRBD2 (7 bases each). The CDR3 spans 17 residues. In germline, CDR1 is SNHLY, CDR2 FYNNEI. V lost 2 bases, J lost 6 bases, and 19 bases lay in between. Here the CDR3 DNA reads TGTGCCAGCAGTGAATATAAGGGGGACAGCGGGGCCGGGGAGCTGTTTTTT. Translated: CASSEYKGDSGAGELFF. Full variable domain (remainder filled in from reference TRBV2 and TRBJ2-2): EPEVTQTPSHQVTQMGQEVILRCVPISNHLYFYWYRQILGQKVEFLVSFYNNEISEKSEIFDDQFSVERPDGSNFTLKIRSTKLEDSAMYFCASSEYKGDSGAGELFFGEGSRLTVL.

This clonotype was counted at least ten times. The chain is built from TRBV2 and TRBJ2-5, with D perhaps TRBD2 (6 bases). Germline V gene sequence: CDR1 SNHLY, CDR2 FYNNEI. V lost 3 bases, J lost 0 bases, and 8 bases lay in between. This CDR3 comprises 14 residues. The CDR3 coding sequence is TGTGCCAGCAGTGAGAGGACTAACCAAGAGACCCAGTACTTC. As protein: CASSERTNQETQYF. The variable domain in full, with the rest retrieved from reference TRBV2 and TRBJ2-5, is EPEVTQTPSHQVTQMGQEVILRCVPISNHLYFYWYRQILGQKVEFLVSFYNNEISEKSEIFDDQFSVERPDGSNFTLKIRSTKLEDSAMYFCASSERTNQETQYFGPGTRLLVL.

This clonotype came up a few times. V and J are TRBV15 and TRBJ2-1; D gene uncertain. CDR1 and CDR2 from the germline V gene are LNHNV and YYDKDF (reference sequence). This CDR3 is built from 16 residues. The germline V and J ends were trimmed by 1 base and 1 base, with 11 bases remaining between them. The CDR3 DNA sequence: TGTGCCACCAGCAGAGCCTTAGACCCTTCCTACAATGAGCAGTTCTTC. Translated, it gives CATSRALDPSYNEQFF.

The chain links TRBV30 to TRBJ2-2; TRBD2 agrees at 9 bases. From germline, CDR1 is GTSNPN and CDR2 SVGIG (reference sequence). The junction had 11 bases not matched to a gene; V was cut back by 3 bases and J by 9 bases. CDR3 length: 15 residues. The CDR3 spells CAWSPGTSSGRELFF. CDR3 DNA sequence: TGTGCCTGGAGCCCCGGGACTAGCTCAGGCCGGGAGCTGTTTTTT.

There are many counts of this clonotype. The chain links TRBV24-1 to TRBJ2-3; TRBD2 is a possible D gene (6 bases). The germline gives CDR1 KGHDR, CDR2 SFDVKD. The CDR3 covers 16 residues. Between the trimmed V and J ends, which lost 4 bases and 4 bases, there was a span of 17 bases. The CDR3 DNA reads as TGTGCCACCAGTGACTCTCTAGCGCCAGGGCCAGATACGCAGTATTTT. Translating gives CATSDSLAPGPDTQYF.

CDR3 sequence: CASSGGAGQGAWTQYF. The CDR3 nucleotides read TGTGCCAGCAGCGGTGGTGCGGGACAGGGGGCTTGGACCCAGTACTTC. V gene TRBV5-8 combines with J gene TRBJ2-5; 12 positions agree with TRBD1. The CDR3 is 16 amino acids. The germline gives CDR1 SGHTS, CDR2 YDEGEE. After removal of 4 bases from V and 7 bases from J, the junction contained 11 bases not matched to a gene. Combining the CDR3 with reference TRBV5-8 and TRBJ2-5 gives the whole variable domain EAGVTQSPTHLIKTRGQQATLRCSPISGHTSVYWYQQALGLGLQFLLWYDEGEERNRGNFPPRFSGRQFPNYSSELNVNALELEDSALYLCASSGGAGQGAWTQYFGPGTRLLVL.

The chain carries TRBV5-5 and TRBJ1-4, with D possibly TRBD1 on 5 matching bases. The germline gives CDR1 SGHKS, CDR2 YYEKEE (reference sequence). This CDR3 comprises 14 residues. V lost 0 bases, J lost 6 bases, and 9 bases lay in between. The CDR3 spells CASSLAGDDEKLFF. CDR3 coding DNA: TGTGCCAGCAGCTTGGCGGGGGACGATGAAAAACTGTTTTTT. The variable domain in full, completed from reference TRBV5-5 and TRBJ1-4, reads DAGVTQSPTHLIKTRGQQVTLRCSPISGHKSVSWYQQVLGQGPQFIFQYYEKEERGRGNFPDRFSARQFPNYSSELNVNALLLGDSALYLCASSLAGDDEKLFFGSGTQLSVL.

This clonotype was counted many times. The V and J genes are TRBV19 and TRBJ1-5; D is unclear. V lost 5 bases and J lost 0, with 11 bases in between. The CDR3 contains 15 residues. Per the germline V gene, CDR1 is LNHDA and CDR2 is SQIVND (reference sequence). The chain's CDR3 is CASSSQDLSNQPQHF. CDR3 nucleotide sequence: TGTGCCAGTAGTTCCCAGGACCTTAGCAATCAGCCCCAGCATTTT.

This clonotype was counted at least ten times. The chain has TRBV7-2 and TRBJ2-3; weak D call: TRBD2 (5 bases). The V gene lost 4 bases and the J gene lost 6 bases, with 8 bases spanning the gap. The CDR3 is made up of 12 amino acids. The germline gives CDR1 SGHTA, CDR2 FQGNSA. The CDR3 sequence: CASSSGLDTQYF. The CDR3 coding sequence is TGTGCCAGCAGCTCAGGACTGGATACGCAGTATTTT.

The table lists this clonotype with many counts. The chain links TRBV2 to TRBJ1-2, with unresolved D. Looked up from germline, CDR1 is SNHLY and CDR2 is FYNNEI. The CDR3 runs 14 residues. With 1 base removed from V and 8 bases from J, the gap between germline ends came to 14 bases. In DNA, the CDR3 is TGTGCCAGCAGTGAAGGTAGCTCCTTGAGGGGCTACACCTTC. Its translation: CASSEGSSLRGYTF. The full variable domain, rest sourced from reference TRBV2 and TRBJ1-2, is EPEVTQTPSHQVTQMGQEVILRCVPISNHLYFYWYRQILGQKVEFLVSFYNNEISEKSEIFDDQFSVERPDGSNFTLKIRSTKLEDSAMYFCASSEGSSLRGYTFGSGTRLTVV.

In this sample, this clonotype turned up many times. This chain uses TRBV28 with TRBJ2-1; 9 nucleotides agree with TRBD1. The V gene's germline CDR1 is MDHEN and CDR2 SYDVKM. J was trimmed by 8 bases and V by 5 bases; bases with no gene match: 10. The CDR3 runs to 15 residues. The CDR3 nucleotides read TGTGCCAGCAGTGCCCCGGGACAGGGATACGATGAGCAGTTCTTC. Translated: CASSAPGQGYDEQFF.

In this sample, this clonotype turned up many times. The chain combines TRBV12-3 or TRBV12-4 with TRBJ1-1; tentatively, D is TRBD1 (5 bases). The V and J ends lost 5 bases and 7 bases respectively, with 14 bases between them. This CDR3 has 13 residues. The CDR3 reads CASSPTPGLEAFF. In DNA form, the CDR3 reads TGTGCCAGCAGTCCGACCCCGGGACTTGAAGCTTTCTTT.

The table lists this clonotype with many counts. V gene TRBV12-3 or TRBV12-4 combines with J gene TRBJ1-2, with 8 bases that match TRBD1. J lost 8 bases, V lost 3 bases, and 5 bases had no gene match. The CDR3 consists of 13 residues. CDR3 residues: CASSLTGALGYTF. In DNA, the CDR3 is TGTGCCAGCAGTTTGACAGGGGCTTTGGGCTACACCTTC.

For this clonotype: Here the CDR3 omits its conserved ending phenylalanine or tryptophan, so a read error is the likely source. The CDR3: CSVREGPTYEQYS. CDR3 nucleotide sequence: TGCAGCGTTCGTGAGGGGCCCACCTACGAGCAGTACTCC. The chain recombines TRBV29-1 with TRBJ2-7, with D tentatively TRBD1 or TRBD2 (5 bases each). The CDR3 extends over 13 amino acids. V lost 5 bases, J lost 2 bases, and 13 bases lay in between. Looked up from germline, CDR1 is SQVTM and CDR2 is ANQGSEA.

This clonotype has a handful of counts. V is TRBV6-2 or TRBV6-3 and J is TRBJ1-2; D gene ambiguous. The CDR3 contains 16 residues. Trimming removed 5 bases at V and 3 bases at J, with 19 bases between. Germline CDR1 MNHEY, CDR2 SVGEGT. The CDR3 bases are TGTGCCAGCAGTGAAGTTTTGTTGCGGTCCCACTATGGCTACACCTTC. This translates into CASSEVLLRSHYGYTF.

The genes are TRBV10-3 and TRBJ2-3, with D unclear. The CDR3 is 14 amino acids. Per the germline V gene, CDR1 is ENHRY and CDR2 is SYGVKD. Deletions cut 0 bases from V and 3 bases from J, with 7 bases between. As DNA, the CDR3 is TGTGCCATCAGTGAGTCTAGGGTAACAGATACGCAGTATTTT. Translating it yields CAISESRVTDTQYF.

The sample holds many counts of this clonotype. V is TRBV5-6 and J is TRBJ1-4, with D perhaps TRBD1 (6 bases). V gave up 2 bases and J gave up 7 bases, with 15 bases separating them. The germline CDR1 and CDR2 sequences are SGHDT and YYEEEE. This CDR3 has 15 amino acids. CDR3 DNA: TGTGCCAGCAGCTTTTTTAGACAGGAGAGTGAAAAACTGTTTTTT. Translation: CASSFFRQESEKLFF.

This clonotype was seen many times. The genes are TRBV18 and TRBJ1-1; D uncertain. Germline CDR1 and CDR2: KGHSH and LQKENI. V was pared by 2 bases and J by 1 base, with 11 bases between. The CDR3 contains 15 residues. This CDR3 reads CASSPLTNKNTEAFF. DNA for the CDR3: TGTGCCAGCTCACCATTGACAAACAAGAACACTGAAGCTTTCTTT.

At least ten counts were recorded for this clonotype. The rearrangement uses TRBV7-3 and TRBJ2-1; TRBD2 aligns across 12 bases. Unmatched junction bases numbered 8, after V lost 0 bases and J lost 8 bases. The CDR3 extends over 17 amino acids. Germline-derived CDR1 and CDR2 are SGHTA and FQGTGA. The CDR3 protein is CASSLTASSGRAYEQFF. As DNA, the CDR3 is TGTGCCAGCAGCTTAACGGCATCTAGCGGGAGGGCGTATGAGCAGTTCTTC.